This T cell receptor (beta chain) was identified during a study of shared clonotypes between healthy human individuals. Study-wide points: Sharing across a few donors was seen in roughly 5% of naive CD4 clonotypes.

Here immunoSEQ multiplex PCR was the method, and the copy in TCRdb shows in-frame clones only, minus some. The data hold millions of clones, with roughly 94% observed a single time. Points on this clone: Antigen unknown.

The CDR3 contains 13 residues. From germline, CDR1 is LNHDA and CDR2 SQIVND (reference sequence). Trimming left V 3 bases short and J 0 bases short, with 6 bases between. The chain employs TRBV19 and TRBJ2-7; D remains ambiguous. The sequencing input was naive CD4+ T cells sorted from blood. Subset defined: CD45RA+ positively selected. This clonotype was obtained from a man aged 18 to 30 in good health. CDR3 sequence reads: CASSMTISYEQYF. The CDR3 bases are TGTGCCAGTAGTATGACCATCTCCTACGAGCAGTACTTC.